This entry describes one T cell receptor beta chain. Its antigen is unknown. These data come from a study of OX40 agonist ivuxolimab in advanced cancers. Whole-study results and caveats: The CD4+ and CD8+ T cells in the blood had expanded clonally by week 6 at 0.1 to 3.0 mg/kg.

Germline CDR1 MNHEY, CDR2 SMNVEV (reference sequence). The CDR3 contains 15 residues. The trim removed 0 bases at V and 6 bases at J, leaving 1 base unmatched. TCRdb keeps only in-frame clones here, not all; method: immunoSEQ multiplex PCR. Of around 84,000 clones listed, around 94% are singletons. The source material was CD4+ or CD8+ T cells sorted from blood, sampled in a trial of the OX40 agonist ivuxolimab. V gene TRBV27 combines with J gene TRBJ2-3; TRBD2 aligns across 12 bases. The clonotype comes from an adult with an advanced solid tumor such as melanoma, head and neck, liver or kidney cancer. The DNA for the CDR3 is TGTGCCAGCAGTTTATCGACTAGCGGGAGCGATACGCAGTATTTT. This gives the protein CASSLSTSGSDTQYF.